Below, one T cell receptor (beta chain) is given with its context. The source of the sample is a study of blood T cell repertoires in COVID-19. After removal of 2 bases from V and 9 bases from J, the junction contained 4 bases not matched to a gene. The germline CDR1 and CDR2 sequences are ENHRY and SYGVKD. This CDR3 spans 15 amino acids. Data came from immunoSEQ multiplex PCR; TCRdb stores just in-frame clones and leaves some out. The data contain roughly 200,000 clones, over 75% of them singletons. The sequence was collected from a person between 65 and 79 years old with COVID-19, enrolled during active disease. The chain links TRBV10-3 to TRBJ2-1; the match to TRBD2 covers 13 bases. Sample: peripheral blood. DNA of the CDR3: TGTGCCATCAGTGAGGGACTAGCGGGAGAAAGTGAGCAGTTCTTC. Amino acid sequence: CAISEGLAGESEQFF.